A single TCR beta chain is shown here with its context. What it binds is not known. These data are taken from a study of cytomegalovirus exposure and HLA in healthy donors. The PCR had 60 Vbeta and 13 Jbeta primers. Assay: immunoSEQ multiplex PCR; the TCRdb copy retains only in-frame clones and omits some. The table includes about 96,000 clones, about four fifths detected once. Findings of the study overall: Within a later analysis, the majority of CMV-associated TCR beta chains appeared HLA-restricted. HLA alleles were associated with around 17,000 TCR beta sequences in a later analysis at 0.05 false discovery rate. The sole available immune exposure information was CMV serostatus.

This TCR derives from a woman aged 65 to 85 in good health and CMV-seropositive. Specimen: PBMCs.

CDR3 DNA: TGCGCCAGCAGCTCCGGGGACAGGGTAGGGAATGAGCAGTTCTTC. Encoded protein: CASSSGDRVGNEQFF. V and J are TRBV5-1 and TRBJ2-1; 9 positions match TRBD1. The germline V gene encodes CDR1 SGHRS and CDR2 YFSETQ. The CDR3 runs to 15 residues. Trimming at V came to 3 bases and at J to 7 bases, leaving 8 bases not matched to a gene.